A selection of T cell receptor beta chains follows, all from one sample in a study of response to subunit inactivated influenza vaccine. TCRdb re-derived calls from the RT-PCR reads in MiXCR, one entry per CDR3 protein. Among roughly 550,000 distinct CDR3 sequences listed, under 25% were seen once. The sample was also reused in another study, on T cells expressing NK-cell markers.

Here the sequenced sample was CD4+ T cells sorted from PBMCs, taken 11 to 12 days after vaccination. The receptor source for this set is a man aged 50 to 59 who received an inactivated influenza vaccine. Each CDR3 is given with its conserved first and last residue. A D gene is named only where the DNA matches it firmly. Only part of the rows carry a size: once, few, many, or a class if the clone is expanded.

j_call | v_call | clone_size | d_call | cdr3_nt | cdr3_aa
TRBJ1-6 | TRBV20-1 | NA | NA | TGCAGTGCTAGAAAAAGGGGCCGGGACGGAAATAATTCACCCCTCCACTTT | CSARKRGRDGNNSPLHF
TRBJ1-2 | TRBV6-5 | NA | NA | TGTGCCAGCAGTTACGCGGGGCTCGGGTTTCTCTTC | CASSYAGLGFLF
TRBJ1-5 | TRBV20-1 | NA | TRBD1 | TGCAGTGCTAGAGATGGGGGGACAGGTAGTCAGCCCCAGCATTTT | CSARDGGTGSQPQHF
TRBJ2-7 | TRBV10-3 | NA | NA | TGTGCCATCAGGGACGGGACGGCCGCCTACGAGCAGTACTTC | CAIRDGTAAYEQYF
TRBJ2-1 | TRBV11-1 | few | TRBD2 | TGTGCCAGCAATCAGGGGGGGCCGGGACTAGCGGGAGTCGCGATCCACAATGAGCAGTTCTTC | CASNQGGPGLAGVAIHNEQFF
TRBJ2-7 | TRBV7-2 | NA | TRBD2 | TGTGCCAGCAGTCTTGAGCGGGGGAATTACGAGCAGTACTTC | CASSLERGNYEQYF
TRBJ2-3 | TRBV6-2/TRBV6-3 | NA | NA | TGTGCCAGCCGAGAAAGGACGTCACGAACAGATACGCAGTATTTT | CASRERTSRTDTQYF
TRBJ2-7 | TRBV7-9 | NA | TRBD2 | TGTGCCAGCCAACTACCGGCGGGAGGCTACGAGCAGTACTTC | CASQLPAGGYEQYF
TRBJ2-7 | TRBV7-6 | NA | NA | TGTGCCAGCAGCATCTCGGGACACCTTGCCTACGAGCAGTACTTC | CASSISGHLAYEQYF
TRBJ2-3 | TRBV18 | NA | NA | TGTGCCAGCTCAGGGGACGGGGATACGCAGTATTTT | CASSGDGDTQYF
TRBJ2-5 | TRBV7-2 | NA | NA | TGTGCCAGCAGCTCCGCCACTATGAAAGAGACCCAGTACTTC | CASSSATMKETQYF
TRBJ1-2 | TRBV10-3 | few | NA | TGTGCCATCAGTGAGACCCCCAGGGATGGCTACACCTTC | CAISETPRDGYTF
TRBJ1-1 | TRBV3-1 | NA | NA | TGTGCCAGCAGCCAAGATGGAACCCTGGTGGGAAACCAAGAAGCTTTCTTT | CASSQDGTLVGNQEAFF
TRBJ2-2 | TRBV29-1 | NA | NA | TGCAGCGTTGAGGGGACGAACACCGGGGAGCTGTTTTTT | CSVEGTNTGELFF
TRBJ2-2 | TRBV7-2 | NA | NA | TGTGCCAGCAGCTTAAATTCCCGTCTGGCCGGGGAGCTGTTTTTT | CASSLNSRLAGELFF
TRBJ2-7 | TRBV20-1 | NA | TRBD2 | TGCAGTGCTAACCGACTAGCGGGAGGGATCTCCTACGAGCAGTACTTC | CSANRLAGGISYEQYF
TRBJ2-2 | TRBV6-1 | few | NA | TGTGCCAGCAGACCCACCGGGGAGCTGTTTTTT | CASRPTGELFF
TRBJ1-4 | TRBV14 | NA | TRBD1 | TGTGCCAGCAGCCAATTCGGACAGGGAGGGACCCCAGCTAATGAAAAACTGTTTTTT | CASSQFGQGGTPANEKLFF
TRBJ2-1 | TRBV11-2 | few | NA | TGTGCCAGCAGGTCCGCAGGCCTCAGCTCCTACAATGAGCAGTTCTTC | CASRSAGLSSYNEQFF
TRBJ1-1 | TRBV6-1 | many | TRBD1 | TGTGCCAGCCTCCGGGACAGGGACACTGAAGCTTTCTTT | CASLRDRDTEAFF
TRBJ2-7 | TRBV7-8 | few | NA | TGTGCCAGCAGCTTAATGGGCAGGGTGTCCTCCTACGAGCAGTACTTC | CASSLMGRVSSYEQYF
TRBJ2-5 | TRBV6-1 | few | NA | TGTGCCAGCAGTGAATGGAGGGAGACCCAGTACTTC | CASSEWRETQYF
TRBJ1-2 | TRBV3-1 | few | NA | TGTGCCAGCAGCCAAGGGGCCGGAGGATCTGGCTACACCTTC | CASSQGAGGSGYTF
TRBJ2-2 | TRBV5-1 | few | NA | TGCGCCAGCAGCTTGGTTAGGAGAGTGAACACCGGGGAGCTGTTTTTT | CASSLVRRVNTGELFF
TRBJ2-4 | TRBV18 | many | TRBD2 | TGTGCCAGCTCACCCCCCCGGGGGGGCAACGACAAAAACATTCAGTACTTC | CASSPPRGGNDKNIQYF
TRBJ1-3 | TRBV6-1 | few | TRBD1 | TGTGCCAGCAGCCCCATCTTCCGGGACAGGGTACATTTT | CASSPIFRDRVHF
TRBJ2-7 | TRBV6-6 | few | NA | TGTGCCAGCAAAGCAGGAGATACCTACGAGCAGTACTTC | CASKAGDTYEQYF
TRBJ2-5 | TRBV20-1 | few | TRBD2 | TGCAGTGCTGGGACTAGCGGGGGATGGGGGGAGACCCAGTACTTC | CSAGTSGGWGETQYF
TRBJ2-3 | TRBV7-2 | NA | TRBD2 | TGTGCCAGCAGCTTATCACTAGCGGGCCGTCATACGCAGTATTTT | CASSLSLAGRHTQYF
TRBJ2-7 | TRBV7-2 | few | TRBD2 | TGTGCCAGCAGTTCTCAAGCGGGACCCTACGAGCAGTACTTC | CASSSQAGPYEQYF
TRBJ2-2 | TRBV20-1 | NA | NA | TGCAGTGCTAGGTCCGACACCGGGGAGCTGTTTTTT | CSARSDTGELFF
TRBJ2-7 | TRBV12-3/TRBV12-4 | few | TRBD2 | TGTGCCAGCAGTTTAGGCGGACTAGCGGGTCTCAAGCAGTACTTC | CASSLGGLAGLKQYF
TRBJ2-3 | TRBV24-1 | NA | NA | TGTGCCACAGCAACCGGGACAATTGGAACAGATACGCAGTATTTT | CATATGTIGTDTQYF
TRBJ2-3 | TRBV6-1 | few | TRBD2 | TGTGCCAGCAGTAAACTAGCGGGGGGGCGAGGTACGCAGTATTTT | CASSKLAGGRGTQYF
TRBJ1-5 | TRBV6-1 | few | NA | TGTGCCAGCAGTGAAGACTCGGACAATAGCAATCAGCCCCAGCATTTT | CASSEDSDNSNQPQHF
TRBJ2-1 | TRBV20-1 | NA | TRBD2 | TGCAGTGCTAACCTAGCGGGAGGCCTAATCTCCTACAATGAGCAGTTCTTC | CSANLAGGLISYNEQFF
TRBJ1-1 | TRBV25-1 | NA | NA | TGTGCCAGCAGTGAGGCCGGTGGTGTTGGGGTGAACACTGAAGCTTTCTTT | CASSEAGGVGVNTEAFF
TRBJ2-3 | TRBV7-2 | NA | NA | TGTGCCAGCAGCTTAGCGAGGGTTGGCGGGCATACGCAGTATTTT | CASSLARVGGHTQYF
TRBJ2-2 | TRBV20-1 | few | TRBD2 | TGCAGTGCAACCGCGCGGGGGGCCACCGGGGAGCTGTTTTTT | CSATARGATGELFF
TRBJ2-5 | TRBV6-6 | few | NA | TGTGCCATCTATATTGAGGGGGGGGAGACCCAGTACTTC | CAIYIEGGETQYF
TRBJ2-5 | TRBV7-2 | many | NA | TGTGCCAGCAGCTTGGCGCTACAAGAGACCCAGTACTTC | CASSLALQETQYF
TRBJ2-7 | TRBV2 | few | TRBD1 | TGTGCCAGCACTTACGGGACAGCAATCTACGAGCAGTACTTC | CASTYGTAIYEQYF